This T cell receptor (beta chain) derives from a study of T-cell memory formation after mild COVID-19. One entry per CDR3 protein results from TCRdb running MiXCR on the 5' RACE reads. The sample yields some 130,000 distinct CDR3 sequences, roughly 15% seen once. Sample: PBMCs or a T cell subset sorted from them (not recorded which). The TCR was taken from an adult woman who had mild COVID-19 (a few samples of this study predate the infection). Cell type and time point are not known.

The CDR3 spells CASSVDVLGTRYEQYF. The CDR3, as DNA: TGTGCCAGCAGCGTAGACGTCCTCGGGACTCGGTACGAGCAGTACTTC. The rearrangement uses TRBV9 and TRBJ2-7; D is possibly TRBD2 (6 bases). Germline loops: CDR1 SGDLS, CDR2 YYNGEE. The CDR3 has 16 residues. Trimming pared 0 bases from V and 4 bases from J, leaving 17 bases between. The full variable domain, with the rest looked up from reference TRBV9 and TRBJ2-7, is DSGVTQTPKHLITATGQRVTLRCSPRSGDLSVYWYQQSLDQGLQFLIQYYNGEERAKGNILERFSAQQFPDLHSELNLSSLELGDSALYFCASSVDVLGTRYEQYFGPGTRLTVT.